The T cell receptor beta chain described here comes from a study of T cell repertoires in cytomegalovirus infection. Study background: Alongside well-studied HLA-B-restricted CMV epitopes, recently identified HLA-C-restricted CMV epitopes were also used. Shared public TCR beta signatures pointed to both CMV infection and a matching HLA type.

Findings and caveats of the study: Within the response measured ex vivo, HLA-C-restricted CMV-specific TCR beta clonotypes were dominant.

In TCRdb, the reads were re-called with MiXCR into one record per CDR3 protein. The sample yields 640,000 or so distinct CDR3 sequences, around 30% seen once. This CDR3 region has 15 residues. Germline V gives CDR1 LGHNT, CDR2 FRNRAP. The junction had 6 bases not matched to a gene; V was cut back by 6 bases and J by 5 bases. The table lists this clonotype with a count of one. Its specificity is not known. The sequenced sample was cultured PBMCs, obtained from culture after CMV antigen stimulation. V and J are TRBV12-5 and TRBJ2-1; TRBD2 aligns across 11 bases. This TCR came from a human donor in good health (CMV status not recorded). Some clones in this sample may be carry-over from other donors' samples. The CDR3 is CASGYGTSGDNEQFF. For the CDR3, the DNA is TGTGCTAGTGGCTACGGGACTAGCGGTGACAATGAGCAGTTCTTC.